This entry is about one TCR beta chain. An amount of RNA that ranged from roughly 0.45 to 1 ug was reverse transcribed with random hexamers. Across 54 Vbeta and 13 Jbeta, TCR beta CDR3 was amplified with immunoSEQ multiplex PCR. TCRdb ran MiXCR on the immunoSEQ multiplex PCR reads and lists one entry per CDR3 protein. The sample has 70,000 to 95,000 distinct CDR3 sequences, about 94% seen once. This CDR3 is 17 amino acids long. Germline CDR1 reads SGHTA; CDR2 reads FQGNSA. Trimming shortened V by 1 base and J by 1 base, and 11 bases separated the two germline ends. The authors negatively isolated CD8+ and CD4+ T cells and FACS-enriched TEMRA cells. The data originate from a study of CD8 T cells in Susac syndrome.

The source material was CD8+ T cells from PBMCs. This receptor was taken from a human donor with Susac syndrome. The chain has TRBV7-2 and TRBJ1-6, with D hard to call. This chain's CDR3 is CASSLVSPLSYNSPLHF. The CDR3 bases are TGTGCCAGCAGCTTAGTTTCCCCCTTGTCCTATAATTCACCCCTCCACTTT.